The 32 T cell receptor beta chains listed next were all sequenced from one sample in a study of cytomegalovirus exposure and HLA in healthy donors. The protocol was immunoSEQ multiplex PCR, while the TCRdb copy is restricted to in-frame clones and leaves out a portion. The sample comprises fewer than 250,000 clones, 65% to 85% of which are singletons, and over 13% rests with the top ten. The specimen sequenced was PBMCs. All receptors derive from a woman in her thirties in good health and CMV-seropositive.

V and J are TRBV11-2 and TRBJ1-1, with 7 bases fitting TRBD1. J gave up 6 bases and V 2 bases, and 3 bases lay outside the gene matches. This CDR3 is 13 amino acids long. From germline, CDR1 is SGHAT and CDR2 FQNNGV. The CDR3 DNA reads TGTGCCAGCAGCTTATTGGGACAGCCTGAAGCTTTCTTT. Translation gives CASSLLGQPEAFF. The full variable domain, rest sourced from reference TRBV11-2 and TRBJ1-1, is EAGVAQSPRYKIIEKRQSVAFWCNPISGHATLYWYQQILGQGPKLLIQFQNNGVVDDSQLPKDRFSAERLKGVDSTLKIQPAKLEDSAVYLCASSLLGQPEAFFGQGTRLTVV.

The chain employs TRBV29-1 and TRBJ2-5; D not resolved. The CDR3 totals 13 residues. The ends were cut back, 3 bases at V and 7 bases at J, with 15 bases in the middle. Germline loops: CDR1 SQVTM, CDR2 ANQGSEA. In DNA form, the CDR3 reads TGCAGCGTTGATACCGAGCAGCGCAGGACCCAGTACTTC. As protein: CSVDTEQRRTQYF.

The chain carries TRBV11-2 and TRBJ2-5, with D unresolved. Germline V lookup: CDR1 SGHAT, CDR2 FQNNGV. This CDR3 region has 13 residues. The V and J ends lost 2 bases and 2 bases respectively, with 6 bases between them. The CDR3 sequence is CASSLSPQETQYF. For the CDR3, the DNA is TGTGCCAGCAGCTTATCCCCGCAAGAGACCCAGTACTTC.

This chain connects TRBV30 to TRBJ2-3; 7 bases line up with TRBD2. The CDR3 extends over 16 amino acids. V dropped 5 bases and J dropped 0; count of bases not matched to a gene: 11. The germline V gene encodes CDR1 GTSNPN and CDR2 SVGIG (reference sequence). The chain's CDR3 is CAWVPLAAESTDTQYF. The CDR3 region has the DNA TGTGCCTGGGTACCCCTAGCGGCGGAGAGCACAGATACGCAGTATTTT.

This chain joins TRBV4-3 and TRBJ1-2; TRBD1 is a possible D gene (6 bases). This CDR3 has 14 residues. Germline CDR1 reads LGHNA; CDR2 reads YSLEER. The ends were cut back, 4 bases at V and 4 bases at J, with 13 bases in the middle. CDR3 in amino acids: CASSPDGGGYGYTF. CDR3 in DNA: TGCGCCAGCAGCCCAGACGGAGGGGGCTATGGCTACACCTTC.

Note on this clone: Within the sample, other DNA sequences also encode this same CDR3. The V call is TRBV9, the J call TRBJ2-7; D may match TRBD1 or TRBD2 (6 bases each). This CDR3 has 14 amino acids. Deletions cut 0 bases from V and 1 base from J, with 8 bases between. From germline, CDR1 is SGDLS and CDR2 YYNGEE. CDR3 loop: CASSVEGGSYEQYF. The CDR3 coding sequence is TGTGCCAGCAGCGTAGAGGGGGGTTCCTACGAGCAGTACTTC.

V gene TRBV28 combines with J gene TRBJ2-2, with 9 bases matching TRBD2. CDR1 and CDR2 from the germline V gene are MDHEN and SYDVKM. This CDR3 spans 12 amino acids. CDR3 in DNA: TGTATTAGCGGGAGAGACACCGGGGAGCTGTTTTTT. It encodes CISGRDTGELFF.

The J gene is TRBJ2-2, the V gene TRBV30; 7 bases match TRBD1. J gave up 1 base and V 3 bases, and 11 bases lay outside the gene matches. Germline V gene lookup returns CDR1 GTSNPN and CDR2 SVGIG (reference sequence). The CDR3 extends over 17 amino acids. DNA for the CDR3: TGTGCCTGGAGCCCTAGACCGGGACAGCTGAACACCGGGGAGCTGTTTTTT. Amino acid sequence: CAWSPRPGQLNTGELFF.

CDR3 region: CASSQDLAGEGYEQYF. The CDR3 region has the DNA TGCGCCAGCAGCCAAGATTTAGCGGGAGAGGGCTACGAGCAGTACTTC. This sequence joins TRBV4-3 and TRBJ2-7; TRBD2 agrees at 9 bases. V was clipped by 0 bases and J by 3 bases; unmatched bases: 6. The CDR3 runs to 16 residues. The germline V gene has CDR1 LGHNA and CDR2 YSLEER.

This clone has a single count. Sequence at one end of the junction differs from germline and may be a read error. V usage is TRBV7-7 and J usage is TRBJ2-3; TRBD2 might be the D (6 bases). Per the germline V gene, CDR1 is SSHAT and CDR2 is FNYEAQ (reference sequence). The CDR3 runs to 15 residues. The CDR3 loop is CASSLGVAGTDTQYF. The CDR3 DNA sequence: TGTGCTAGCAGCTTAGGGGTCGCGGGAACTGATACGCAGTATTTT.

Only one count was recorded for this clone. The chain is built from TRBV6-5 and TRBJ2-7; TRBD2 is a possible D gene (5 bases). The CDR3 contains 16 residues. The germline V gene encodes CDR1 MNHEY and CDR2 SVGAGI. Trimming pared 2 bases from V and 2 bases from J, leaving 16 bases between. The CDR3 loop is CASSYLPGSPAYEQYF. The CDR3 DNA reads TGTGCCAGCAGTTACCTTCCGGGATCTCCTGCCTACGAGCAGTACTTC.

This clone appeared once. The chain combines TRBV11-3 with TRBJ1-2; 8 nucleotides align to TRBD1. V lost 5 bases and J lost 5; bases outside the gene matches: 13. CDR1 is SGHNT, CDR2 YENEEA, per germline. The CDR3 spans 16 residues. The CDR3 DNA sequence: TGTGCCAGCAGCCTCTCACCCCAGGGGGCGCCTTATGGCTACACCTTC. It codes for CASSLSPQGAPYGYTF.

The chain carries TRBV27 and TRBJ2-7, with a weak D call TRBD1 (6 bases). Germline CDR1 reads MNHEY; CDR2 reads SMNVEV (reference sequence). Between the trimmed V and J ends, which lost 3 bases and 0 bases, there was a span of 12 bases. The length of the CDR3 is 15 residues. This CDR3 is CASSFGTRHSYEQYF. The CDR3 nucleotides are TGTGCCAGCAGTTTTGGGACACGACACTCCTACGAGCAGTACTTC.

The chain uses TRBV7-9 and TRBJ2-1; 13 bases line up with TRBD2. Germline V gives CDR1 SEHNR, CDR2 FQNEAQ (reference sequence). This CDR3 is 16 amino acids long. The trim removed 4 bases at V and 8 bases at J, leaving 8 bases unmatched. CDR3 in amino acids: CASSSGLAGVYHEQFF. CDR3 coding DNA: TGTGCCAGCAGCTCTGGACTAGCGGGAGTATACCATGAGCAGTTCTTC.

The chain employs TRBV9 and TRBJ2-3; 9 bases map to TRBD1. CDR3 length equals 14 residues. V was clipped by 6 bases and J by 4 bases; unmatched bases: 6. Germline assignment: CDR1 SGDLS and CDR2 YYNGEE. The DNA for the CDR3 is TGTGCCAGCAATTTGGGGACAGGGTCAGATACGCAGTATTTT. Translated, it gives CASNLGTGSDTQYF.

The chain couples TRBV6-1 to TRBJ2-7; 7 bases align to TRBD2. The germline V gene has CDR1 MNHNS and CDR2 SASEGT. This CDR3 region has 15 residues. The ends lost 1 base at V and 7 bases at J; junction bases unmatched: 10. CDR3 in DNA: TGTGCCAGCAGTGAAGGGCCAGCGGGATTCCAGGAGCAGTACTTC. Translating it yields CASSEGPAGFQEQYF.

The chain joins TRBV2 to TRBJ2-7; D is possibly TRBD1 or TRBD2 (5 bases each). The germline V and J ends were trimmed by 4 bases and 1 base, with 11 bases remaining between them. This CDR3 contains 14 residues. Per germline, CDR1 SNHLY and CDR2 FYNNEI. CDR3 region: CASSGGRGSYEQYF. The CDR3 region has the DNA TGTGCCAGCAGTGGGGGACGGGGTTCCTACGAGCAGTACTTC. Supplemented by reference TRBV2 and TRBJ2-7, the full variable domain reads EPEVTQTPSHQVTQMGQEVILRCVPISNHLYFYWYRQILGQKVEFLVSFYNNEISEKSEIFDDQFSVERPDGSNFTLKIRSTKLEDSAMYFCASSGGRGSYEQYFGPGTRLTVT.

This rearrangement joins TRBV10-3 to TRBJ2-7, with 10 positions matching TRBD1. The CDR3 loop spans 17 amino acids. Germline V gene data show CDR1 as ENHRY and CDR2 as SYGVKD. Losses at the gene ends were 0 bases for V and 2 bases for J; bases not matched to a gene: 7. In DNA, the CDR3 is TGTGCCATCAGTGAGTCCCCGGGACAGGGGCGTACCTACGAGCAGTACTTC. Encoded protein: CAISESPGQGRTYEQYF.

This clone was recorded once. The gene calls are TRBV2 and TRBJ1-4; D not certain. Trimming cost V 5 bases and J 4 bases, with 5 bases left between them. From germline, CDR1 is SNHLY and CDR2 FYNNEI. The CDR3 has 12 amino acids. CDR3 region: CASSKDNEKLFF. Here the CDR3 DNA reads TGTGCCAGCAGTAAAGATAATGAAAAACTGTTTTTT.

The chain uses TRBV27 and TRBJ1-1; 8 bases line up with TRBD1. Germline assignment: CDR1 MNHEY and CDR2 SMNVEV (reference sequence). The CDR3 spans 14 residues. The J segment lost 11 bases and the V segment lost 4 bases, leaving 12 bases of the junction unmatched. This CDR3 is CASSYAGGVFYAFF. The CDR3 DNA follows: TGTGCCAGCAGTTATGCAGGGGGCGTATTCTACGCTTTCTTT.

In DNA, the CDR3 is TGTGCCAGCTTACCGCCAGGACCGAGAACAGATACGCAGTATTTT. Translation gives CASLPPGPRTDTQYF. This rearrangement joins TRBV25-1 to TRBJ2-3; D unresolved. V was trimmed by 8 bases and J by 3 bases, leaving 18 bases between them. Germline-derived CDR1 and CDR2 are MGHDK and SYGVNS. The CDR3 spans 15 residues.

The chain has TRBV7-8 and TRBJ2-7; 7 positions agree with TRBD1. CDR1 SGHVS and CDR2 FQNEAQ come from the germline V gene. V dropped 4 bases and J dropped 3; count of bases not matched to a gene: 9. There are 15 residues in the CDR3. CDR3 sequence: CASSSMTGRYYEQYF. The CDR3 region has the DNA TGTGCCAGCAGCTCTATGACAGGGCGCTACTACGAGCAGTACTTC.

The gene calls are TRBV7-2 and TRBJ2-7; TRBD2 might be the D (6 bases). This CDR3 comprises 15 residues. Trimming shortened V by 5 bases and J by 0 bases, and 14 bases separated the two germline ends. Germline V gene data show CDR1 as SGHTA and CDR2 as FQGNSA. DNA of the CDR3: TGTGCCAGCAGCCCGGGAGTGTGGGGCTCCTACGAGCAGTACTTC. Translation: CASSPGVWGSYEQYF.

Here the CDR3 DNA reads TGTGCCAGCAGTTTATCGCGTGGGACAGAGGGCGAGCCCCAGCATTTT. Protein sequence: CASSLSRGTEGEPQHF. This chain uses TRBV27 with TRBJ1-5, with TRBD1 identical over 7 bases. The CDR3 length is 16 residues. After removal of 0 bases from V and 8 bases from J, the junction contained 10 bases not matched to a gene. Germline CDR1 and CDR2: MNHEY and SMNVEV (reference sequence).

The DNA for the CDR3 is TGTGCCAGCAGTAGGAATCAAGACCGGGCCGGCACTGAAGCTTTCTTT. As protein: CASSRNQDRAGTEAFF. V and J are TRBV5-5 and TRBJ1-1; D is ambiguous. The V end was cut by 5 bases, the J end by 4 bases, with 21 bases between. CDR3 length equals 16 residues. Germline CDR1 and CDR2: SGHKS and YYEKEE (reference sequence).

The CDR3 loop is CASSGDRAGQETQYF. In DNA form, the CDR3 reads TGTGCCAGCAGTGGGGACAGGGCCGGCCAAGAGACCCAGTACTTC. The chain couples TRBV2 to TRBJ2-5, with 9 bases fitting TRBD1. This CDR3 spans 15 amino acids. The V segment lost 4 bases and the J segment 1 base; nucleotides outside the gene matches: 4. Germline loops: CDR1 SNHLY, CDR2 FYNNEI. Complete variable domain (other parts from reference TRBV2 and TRBJ2-5): EPEVTQTPSHQVTQMGQEVILRCVPISNHLYFYWYRQILGQKVEFLVSFYNNEISEKSEIFDDQFSVERPDGSNFTLKIRSTKLEDSAMYFCASSGDRAGQETQYFGPGTRLLVL.

CDR3 region: CASSLLPRTSDTGELFF. The CDR3 nucleotides read TGTGCCAGCTCACTTCTCCCAAGGACTAGCGACACCGGGGAGCTGTTTTTT. This rearrangement joins TRBV18 to TRBJ2-2, with 9 bases lining up with TRBD2. J lost 3 bases, V lost 4 bases, and 9 bases had no gene match. The CDR3 has 17 amino acids. CDR1 and CDR2 from the germline V gene are KGHSH and LQKENI. The full variable domain, completed using reference TRBV18 and TRBJ2-2, is NAGVMQNPRHLVRRRGQEARLRCSPMKGHSHVYWYRQLPEEGLKFMVYLQKENIIDESGMPKERFSAEFPKEGPSILRIQQVVRGDSAAYFCASSLLPRTSDTGELFFGEGSRLTVL.

This chain uses TRBV6-5 with TRBJ1-2, with a possible D match to TRBD1 (6 bases). The V and J ends lost 10 bases and 4 bases respectively, with 13 bases between them. From germline, CDR1 is MNHEY and CDR2 SVGAGI. The CDR3 contains 12 residues. CDR3 residues: CATRGGSYGYTF. In DNA form, the CDR3 reads TGTGCCACTAGGGGGGGGAGCTATGGCTACACCTTC.

V gene TRBV18 combines with J gene TRBJ1-1; TRBD1 is a possible D gene (5 bases). There are 16 residues in the CDR3. The germline V gene has CDR1 KGHSH and CDR2 LQKENI. The V and J ends lost 3 bases and 0 bases respectively, with 14 bases between them. The DNA of the CDR3 is TGTGCCAGCTCACCCCAAGCCAGGGCTGTGAACACTGAAGCTTTCTTT. This codes for CASSPQARAVNTEAFF.

The chain carries TRBV11-2 and TRBJ1-3; maybe TRBD1 (5 bases). From germline, CDR1 is SGHAT and CDR2 FQNNGV. There are 15 residues in the CDR3. Trimming took off 6 bases at V and 2 bases at J, with 14 bases between the two ends. The CDR3 DNA sequence: TGTGCCAGCAGGGCCGGGGGAATTGCTGGAAACACCATATATTTT. Amino acids: CASRAGGIAGNTIYF.

The chain recombines TRBV5-1 with TRBJ1-1, with 7 bases that match TRBD1. This CDR3 comprises 15 residues. The V gene end was trimmed by 5 bases and the J gene end by 0 bases; junction bases not matched to a gene: 7. The germline V gene encodes CDR1 SGHRS and CDR2 YFSETQ. CDR3 residues: CASRRDSSLNTEAFF. The CDR3 DNA is TGCGCCAGCAGGCGGGACAGTAGTCTGAACACTGAAGCTTTCTTT.

The chain recombines TRBV13 with TRBJ2-7, with TRBD1 identical over 11 bases. CDR3 length: 14 residues. Germline V CDR1 and CDR2: PRHDT, FYEKMQ (reference sequence). Germline trimming cut 5 bases from V and 7 bases from J; bases unmatched to any gene: 7. The DNA of the CDR3 is TGTGCCAGCAGCCCGGACAGGGGGCGGGTAGAGCAGTACTTC. This encodes CASSPDRGRVEQYF.